What follows are 14 T cell receptor beta chains derived from one specimen sequenced in a study of beta chain features in type 1 diabetes (dated by TCRdb to the late 2010s). Receptor amplification or capture employed the immunoSEQ multiplex PCR assay. The High Capacity cDNA Reverse Transcription Kit was used to reverse transcribe all of the isolated RNA, meaning that expressed TCRB transcripts were what got sequenced. Not all clones reach the TCRdb copy of this immuneACCESS table, which keeps in-frame sequences only. Checked studies attribute under half of the gap to unresolved V genes and leave the rest unexplained. The sample contains 900,000 or so clones, around a sixth of them found a single time. Clones ranked in the top ten supply around 0.02% of the sample. Sequenced: naive CD4+ T cells from blood. The cell subset or site label, as the study defines it: true naive CD4+ T cells. These receptors were obtained from a woman under 30 in good health.

This clone was counted between two and nine times. The chain has TRBV19 and TRBJ2-1, with no clear D. CDR3 length equals 16 residues. Trimming left V 3 bases short and J 4 bases short, with 16 bases between. CDR1 and CDR2 from the germline V gene are LNHDA and SQIVND (reference sequence). The CDR3 loop reads CASSIVSGSRYNEQFF. CDR3 DNA: TGTGCCAGTAGTATTGTATCAGGCTCGCGTTACAATGAGCAGTTCTTC. Together with reference TRBV19 and TRBJ2-1, the CDR3 gives the full variable domain: DGGITQSPKYLFRKEGQNVTLSCEQNLNHDAMYWYRQDPGQGLRLIYYSQIVNDFQKGDIAEGYSVSREKKESFPLTVTSAQKNPTAFYLCASSIVSGSRYNEQFFGPGTRLTVL.

This clone was detected a few times. This chain uses TRBV15 with TRBJ2-2, with D maybe TRBD2 (5 bases). V gave up 0 bases and J gave up 6 bases, with 8 bases separating them. The CDR3 is made up of 14 amino acids. Germline loops: CDR1 LNHNV, CDR2 YYDKDF (reference sequence). The CDR3 reads CATSRERVPGELFF. In nucleotides, the CDR3 is TGTGCCACCAGCAGAGAGAGGGTCCCCGGGGAGCTGTTTTTT.

The V call is TRBV5-4, the J call TRBJ2-5; 9 bases are a match to TRBD2. V shed 4 bases, J shed 2 bases, and the junction held 6 bases outside the gene matches. The CDR3 totals 15 residues. Germline CDR1 reads SGHNT; CDR2 reads YYREEE (reference sequence). CDR3 in amino acids: CASSPRLAVQETQYF. In nucleotides, the CDR3 is TGTGCCAGCAGCCCCCGACTAGCGGTACAAGAGACCCAGTACTTC.

This clone occurred a few times. V and J are TRBV19 and TRBJ1-1; maybe TRBD1 (6 bases). The V end lost 4 bases, the J end lost 3 bases, and 18 bases lay between the germline ends. This CDR3 has 16 amino acids. Germline V gene lookup returns CDR1 LNHDA and CDR2 SQIVND (reference sequence). This CDR3 is CASSKDRLITDTEAFF. The CDR3 nucleotides read TGTGCCAGTAGTAAAGACAGGCTTATCACGGACACTGAAGCTTTCTTT.

This chain uses TRBV6-5 with TRBJ2-1; 13 bases map to TRBD2. Germline V gene lookup returns CDR1 MNHEY and CDR2 SVGAGI. CDR3 length: 15 amino acids. V was pared by 5 bases and J by 10 bases, with 8 bases of the junction left unmatched. The chain's CDR3 is CASSQQGTSGEEQFF. In DNA, the CDR3 is TGTGCCAGCAGTCAACAGGGGACTAGCGGGGAGGAGCAGTTCTTC.

This sequence joins TRBV4-2 and TRBJ1-3; TRBD1 aligns across 7 bases. The CDR3 runs to 15 residues. The V gene end was trimmed by 4 bases and the J gene end by 0 bases; junction bases not matched to a gene: 3. Germline V CDR1 and CDR2: LGHNA, YNFKEQ. This CDR3 reads CASSPGTASGNTIYF. CDR3 nucleotides: TGTGCCAGCAGCCCAGGGACAGCCTCTGGAAACACCATATATTTT.

A word on this clone: The same CDR3 arises from other DNA sequences in this sample as well. The V and J genes are TRBV29-1 and TRBJ2-2; D is possibly TRBD2 (6 bases). CDR3 length equals 14 residues. Germline values: CDR1 SQVTM, CDR2 ANQGSEA. Deletions cut 7 bases from V and 3 bases from J, with 15 bases between. CDR3 DNA sequence: TGCAGCGCCCGGAGGGAGCGGGACACCGGGGAGCTGTTTTTT. It translates to CSARRERDTGELFF.

This clone appeared a few times. The chain recombines TRBV6-5 with TRBJ1-4; 7 nucleotides line up with TRBD1. The trim removed 0 bases at V and 7 bases at J, leaving 5 bases unmatched. The CDR3 is 15 amino acids. Germline V CDR1 and CDR2: MNHEY, SVGAGI. The CDR3 DNA reads TGTGCCAGCAGTTACTCAGGGGGCACCTTTGAAAAACTGTTTTTT. Translating gives CASSYSGGTFEKLFF.

The chain uses TRBV5-4 and TRBJ2-1; D possibly corresponds to TRBD1 (5 bases). Germline V lookup: CDR1 SGHNT, CDR2 YYREEE (reference sequence). Trimming left V 2 bases short and J 12 bases short, with 24 bases between. CDR3 size: 16 residues. This CDR3 is CASSFWVPGPSKVQFF. As DNA, the CDR3 is TGTGCCAGCAGCTTTTGGGTGCCAGGGCCCTCCAAGGTGCAGTTCTTC.

This clone was counted between two and nine times. The chain links TRBV7-6 to TRBJ2-7; 14 positions agree with TRBD2. Unmatched junction bases numbered 12, after V lost 4 bases and J lost 1 base. Germline CDR1 SGHVS, CDR2 FNYEAQ. This CDR3 contains 19 residues. CDR3 sequence (DNA): TGTGCCAGCAGCTCCTTGACCGGGACTAGCGGGAGTCTGTCCTACGAGCAGTACTTC. It codes for CASSSLTGTSGSLSYEQYF. The whole variable domain, filled in from reference TRBV7-6 and TRBJ2-7, reads GAGVSQSPRYKVTKRGQDVALRCDPISGHVSLYWYRQALGQGPEFLTYFNYEAQQDKSGLPNDRFSAERPEGSISTLTIQRTEQRDSAMYRCASSSLTGTSGSLSYEQYFGPGTRLTVT.

As concerns this clone: Other DNA sequences in this sample translate to the same CDR3. The chain uses TRBV7-2 and TRBJ2-7; a weak D match, TRBD1 (5 bases). The CDR3 sequence is 11 residues long. V lost 5 bases to trimming and J lost 7 bases, with 9 bases between them. Germline CDR1 is SGHTA and CDR2 is FQGNSA. CDR3 loop: CASSSRGEQYF. The CDR3, as DNA: TGTGCCAGCAGCAGTAGGGGAGAGCAGTACTTC.

This clone has only a few counts. The genes are TRBV28 and TRBJ2-6; D is possibly TRBD1 or TRBD2 (5 bases each). Germline assignment: CDR1 MDHEN and CDR2 SYDVKM. Trimming shortened V by 5 bases and J by 7 bases, and 15 bases separated the two germline ends. The CDR3 is 15 residues long. CDR3 amino acids: CASSLDRGSANVLTF. In nucleotides, the CDR3 is TGTGCCAGCAGTCTAGACAGAGGGTCTGCCAACGTCCTGACTTTC.

This clone has more than one count but fewer than ten. The rearrangement joins TRBV4-2 to TRBJ1-5; D unresolved. The CDR3 runs 16 residues. Germline V CDR1 and CDR2: LGHNA, YNFKEQ. V gave up 3 bases and J gave up 0 bases, with 12 bases separating them. The CDR3: CASSHSGGNSNQPQHF. In DNA, the CDR3 is TGTGCCAGCAGCCATTCGGGAGGGAATAGCAATCAGCCCCAGCATTTT.

The genes are TRBV19 and TRBJ2-5, with 7 bases lining up with TRBD1. Germline CDR1 LNHDA, CDR2 SQIVND (reference sequence). With 5 bases clipped from V and 6 bases from J, the junction kept 6 bases outside the gene matches. The CDR3 runs to 13 residues. In DNA, the CDR3 is TGTGCCAGTAGTCGGACAGGTACGAAGACCCAGTACTTC. Encoded protein: CASSRTGTKTQYF.